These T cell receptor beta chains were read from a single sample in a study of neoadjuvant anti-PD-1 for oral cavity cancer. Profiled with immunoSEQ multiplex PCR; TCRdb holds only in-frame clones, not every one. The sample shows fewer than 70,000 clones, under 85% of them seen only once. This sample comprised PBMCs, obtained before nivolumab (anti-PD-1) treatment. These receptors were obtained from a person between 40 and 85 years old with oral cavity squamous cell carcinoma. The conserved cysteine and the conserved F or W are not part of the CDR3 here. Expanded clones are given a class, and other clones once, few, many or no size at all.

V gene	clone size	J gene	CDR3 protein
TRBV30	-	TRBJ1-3	AWSGTSGNTIY
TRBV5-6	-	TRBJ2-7	ASSLVIPSYEQY
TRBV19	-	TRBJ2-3	ASSRPDQANTQY
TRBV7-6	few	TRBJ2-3	ASSSLSSRRENPDTQY
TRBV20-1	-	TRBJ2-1	SAIGLAGGF
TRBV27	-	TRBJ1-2	ASSPAGDGYT
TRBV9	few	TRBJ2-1	ASSGGTLYNEQF
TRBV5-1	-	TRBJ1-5	ASSLQGLSNQPQH
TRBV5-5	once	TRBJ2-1	ASSNLGGTGEGNEQF
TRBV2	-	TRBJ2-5	ASSESKETQY
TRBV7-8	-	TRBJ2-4	ASSLTGQVLAKNIQY
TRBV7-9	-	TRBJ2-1	ASSLEGLNEQF
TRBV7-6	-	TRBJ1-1	ASSLSRGQTEAF
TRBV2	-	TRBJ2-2	ASSPTEANTGELF
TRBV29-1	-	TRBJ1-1	SVVSPRRSSAF
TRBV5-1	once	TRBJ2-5	ASSLDRSQETQY
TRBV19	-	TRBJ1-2	ASSSGTGGFGYT
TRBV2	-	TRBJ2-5	ASSVRTQY
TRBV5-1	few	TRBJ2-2	ASSLLGLAGVDGELF
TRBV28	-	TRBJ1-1	ASSILAGAGNTEAF
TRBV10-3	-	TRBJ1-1	AISSPMNTEAF
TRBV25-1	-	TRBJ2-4	ASSEGGAKNIQY
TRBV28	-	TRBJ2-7	ASSPIQAGPPYEQY
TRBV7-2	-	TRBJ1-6	ASSFNSPLH
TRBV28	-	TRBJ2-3	ASSSVTSGSTDTQY
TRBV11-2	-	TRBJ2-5	ASSLSRVRETQY
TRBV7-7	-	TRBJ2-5	ASSLAGRQETQY
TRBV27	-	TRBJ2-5	ASSSWTGGKKETQY
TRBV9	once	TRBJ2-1	ASSVASSEYNEQF
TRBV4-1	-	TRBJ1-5	ASSQERAQPQH
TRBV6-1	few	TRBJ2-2	ASSDVGLNTGELF
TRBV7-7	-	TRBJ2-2	ASSLSPGTGELF
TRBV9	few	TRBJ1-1	ASRSWGEGNTEAF
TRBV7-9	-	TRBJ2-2	ASGTGTLNTGELF
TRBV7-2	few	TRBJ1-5	ASSLEGGQPQH
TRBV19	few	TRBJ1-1	ASSPETGWNTEAF
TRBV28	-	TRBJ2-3	ASRGNTDTQY
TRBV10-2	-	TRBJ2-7	ASRVGLAGPSYEQY
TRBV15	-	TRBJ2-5	ATSRDRGAETQY
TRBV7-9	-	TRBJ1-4	ASSLVEQGKLF
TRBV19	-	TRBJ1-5	ASTPERVSGQPQH
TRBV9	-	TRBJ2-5	ASKSGQPYQETQY
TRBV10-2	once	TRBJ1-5	ASSRASSGQPQH
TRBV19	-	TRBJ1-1	ASSIFATMNTEAF
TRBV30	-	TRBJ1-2	AWSSPTGLYGYT
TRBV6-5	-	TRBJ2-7	ASSASTGLAGVVY